This TCR beta chain was recovered during a study of blood T cell repertoires in COVID-19. Germline V gene data show CDR1 as ENHRY and CDR2 as SYGVKD. The V and J ends lost 0 bases and 6 bases respectively, with 8 bases between them. The CDR3 has 13 amino acids. Using immunoSEQ multiplex PCR, the repertoire was profiled, and TCRdb retains in-frame clones only, with some absent. This sample yields some 62,000 clones, of which approximately 79% are seen a single time; 20% belongs to the top ten. The sample comprised peripheral blood. The source is a woman older than 75 with active or convalescent COVID-19. V is TRBV10-3 and J is TRBJ1-2, with D unclear. As DNA, the CDR3 is TGTGCCATCAGTGAGTCCAAGGAGGATGGCTACACCTTC. It yields the protein CAISESKEDGYTF.